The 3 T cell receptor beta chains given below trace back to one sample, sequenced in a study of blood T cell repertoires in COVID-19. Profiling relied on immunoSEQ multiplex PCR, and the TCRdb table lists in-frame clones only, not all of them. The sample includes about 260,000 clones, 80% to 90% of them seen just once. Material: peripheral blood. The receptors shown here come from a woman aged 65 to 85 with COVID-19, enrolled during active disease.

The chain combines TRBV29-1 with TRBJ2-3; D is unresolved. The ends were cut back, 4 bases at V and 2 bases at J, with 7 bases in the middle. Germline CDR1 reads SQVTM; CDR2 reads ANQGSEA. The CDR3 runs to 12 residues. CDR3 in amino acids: CSVGPNTDTQYF. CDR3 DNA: TGCAGCGTTGGTCCCAACACAGATACGCAGTATTTT.

CDR3 in amino acids: CASSLSAAGGPDTQYF. The CDR3 DNA sequence: TGTGCCAGCAGCTTGTCGGCGGCGGGAGGGCCGGATACGCAGTATTTT. The chain uses TRBV5-6 and TRBJ2-3; TRBD2 agrees at 9 bases. CDR3 length: 16 amino acids. Looked up from germline, CDR1 is SGHDT and CDR2 is YYEEEE. V lost 1 base and J lost 6; bases outside the gene matches: 9.

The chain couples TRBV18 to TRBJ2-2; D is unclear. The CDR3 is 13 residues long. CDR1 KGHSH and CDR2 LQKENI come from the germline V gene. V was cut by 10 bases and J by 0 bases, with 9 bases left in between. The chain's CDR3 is CATHSTNTGELFF. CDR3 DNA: TGTGCCACCCATTCCACGAACACCGGGGAGCTGTTTTTT.